Listed below are T cell receptor beta chains from one sample, sequenced in a study of shared clonotypes between healthy human individuals. Only in-frame clones appear in the TCRdb table, and some are missing; sequencing was by immunoSEQ multiplex PCR. The sample has roughly 500,000 clones, approximately 80% seen once; the top ten hold around 12%. Source material: PBMCs. These receptors all come from a middle-aged woman in good health. Some clones in this sample may be carry-over from other donors' samples. Both conserved end residues are part of each CDR3. A D gene is named only where the DNA matches it firmly. Not all rows give a size; the values are once, few, many and, for expanded clones, a class.

TRBV29-1	NA	NA	TRBJ2-1	TGCAGCGGCACCCCTTCCTCCTCATATGAGCAGTTCTTC	CSGTPSSSYEQFF
TRBV4-2	TRBD2	NA	TRBJ2-7	TGTGCCAGCAGCCCCGGGGGGTCCTACGAGCAGTACTTC	CASSPGGSYEQYF
TRBV6-6	NA	NA	TRBJ1-4	TGTGCCAGCAGTTATAGAGGTTCTAATGAAAAACTGTTTTTT	CASSYRGSNEKLFF
TRBV7-3	NA	once	TRBJ2-1	TGTGCCAGCAGCTTAATACTAGTTAAGCAGTTCTTC	CASSLILVKQFF
TRBV6-1	TRBD2	NA	TRBJ2-5	TGTGCCAGCAGTGATAGTCTCGCGGGAGGGCTCCAAGAGACCCAGTACTTC	CASSDSLAGGLQETQYF
TRBV5-1	NA	few	TRBJ2-3	TGCGCCAGCAGCTTGGAAGCGACAGAAATAGATACGCAGTATTTT	CASSLEATEIDTQYF
TRBV10-3	NA	once	TRBJ2-7	TGTGCCATCAGGACTCCTCAGACGCTCGAGCAGTACTTC	CAIRTPQTLEQYF
TRBV28	NA	NA	TRBJ1-4	TGTGCCAGCCGGGGGGCGCGGGGTGAAAAACTGTTTTTT	CASRGARGEKLFF
TRBV6-7	NA	NA	TRBJ2-1	TGTGCCAGCAGTTGTTGTTCAGCACCCTACAATGAGCAGTTCTTC	CASSCCSAPYNEQFF
TRBV27	NA	few	TRBJ1-3	TGTGCCAGCAGCACGCTGGGCTCTGGAAACACCATATATTTT	CASSTLGSGNTIYF
TRBV18	TRBD2	NA	TRBJ2-3	TGTGCCAGCTCGTTTCCTAGCGGGACTTTACCAGATACGCAGTATTTT	CASSFPSGTLPDTQYF
TRBV28	TRBD2	NA	TRBJ2-3	TGTGCCAGCAGTTCACCCAGCGGGAGGGTCCCTACGCAGTATTTT	CASSSPSGRVPTQYF
TRBV20-1	NA	NA	TRBJ2-3	TGCAGTGCCCGGGCCGGGAGTTCGCAGTATTTT	CSARAGSSQYF
TRBV9	TRBD2	NA	TRBJ2-5	TGTGCCAGCAGCGTAGAAACTAGCGGCCAAGAGACCCAGTACTTC	CASSVETSGQETQYF
TRBV25-1	NA	NA	TRBJ1-1	TGTGCCAGCAGTGGCCTCGAGAGTCTAGCTGAAGCTTTCTTT	CASSGLESLAEAFF
TRBV19	NA	NA	TRBJ2-2	TGTGCCAGTAGTTCAAGGGGAACCGGGGAGCTGTTTTTT	CASSSRGTGELFF
TRBV11-3	TRBD1	once	TRBJ1-5	TGTGCCAGCAGCGGTCCGGGACAGGGCCGTGGAGGGCCCCAGCATTTT	CASSGPGQGRGGPQHF
TRBV9	TRBD2	many	TRBJ2-5	TGTGCCAGCAGCCTCACTAGCGGACCGAGCGAGACCCAGTACTTC	CASSLTSGPSETQYF
TRBV5-1	TRBD2	NA	TRBJ2-2	TGCGCCAGCACCAAAGGACTAGCGGGAGCGAACACCGGGGAGCTGTTTTTT	CASTKGLAGANTGELFF
TRBV10-3	NA	NA	TRBJ1-5	TGTGCCATCAGTGGGAACGAAGGACAGCCCCAGCATTTT	CAISGNEGQPQHF
TRBV27	TRBD1	NA	TRBJ2-7	TGTGCCAGCAGTTTAGGGACAGGCAGATACGAGCAGTACTTC	CASSLGTGRYEQYF
TRBV9	NA	NA	TRBJ1-1	TGTGCCAGCAGCGTAGGCCCGAACACTGAAGCTTTCTTT	CASSVGPNTEAFF
TRBV6-1	TRBD1	NA	TRBJ1-4	TGTGCCAGCAGGCAGCAGGACAGGGGTGATGAAAAACTGTTTTTT	CASRQQDRGDEKLFF
TRBV9	NA	NA	TRBJ2-3	TGTGCCAGCAGCGTAGGAAGCGTTAGCACAGATACGCAGTATTTT	CASSVGSVSTDTQYF
TRBV19	NA	NA	TRBJ2-2	TGTGCCAGTAGTATTGGGCTGAACACCGGGGAGCTGTTTTTT	CASSIGLNTGELFF
TRBV7-9	NA	NA	TRBJ2-1	TGTGCCAGCAGCTTAGCGCGGAGCTCCTACAATGAGCAGTTCTTC	CASSLARSSYNEQFF
TRBV15	NA	NA	TRBJ2-2	TGTGCCACCAGCAGAGAAGCAGCGAACACCGGGGAGCTGTTTTTT	CATSREAANTGELFF
TRBV28	NA	NA	TRBJ2-7	TGTGCCACCAATGAGCCTAGCTCCTACGAGCAGTACTTC	CATNEPSSYEQYF
TRBV7-3	NA	few	TRBJ2-3	TGTGCCAGCAGCTCCGGGTGGAAGAAGGCGCAGTATTTT	CASSSGWKKAQYF
TRBV6-5	NA	NA	TRBJ2-3	TGTGCCAGCCGTGATAGCGGCAGCACAGATACGCAGTATTTT	CASRDSGSTDTQYF
TRBV2	TRBD1	NA	TRBJ1-4	TGTGCCAGCAGAGCGGGACAGGGGTTATCTGAAAAACTGTTTTTT	CASRAGQGLSEKLFF
TRBV30	TRBD1	NA	TRBJ1-2	TGTGCCTGGAGTGTACTGGACAGGGCAGGAGGCTACACCTTC	CAWSVLDRAGGYTF
TRBV5-1	TRBD1	once	TRBJ2-3	TGCGCCAGCAGTGAGGACAGGGGAAGGACAGATACGCAGTATTTT	CASSEDRGRTDTQYF
TRBV4-3	NA	NA	TRBJ2-7	TGCGCCAGCAGCCAAGATAGAGGGGCGGCCTACGAGCAGTACTTC	CASSQDRGAAYEQYF
TRBV28	NA	NA	TRBJ1-2	TGTGCCAGCGGCTCAGCTGGCACCAACTATGGCTACACCTTC	CASGSAGTNYGYTF
TRBV2	NA	NA	TRBJ1-5	TGTGCCAGCAGCCCAGGGACTCAGCCCCAGCATTTT	CASSPGTQPQHF
TRBV9	NA	NA	TRBJ1-4	TGTGCCAGCAGCGTAGAAGGGACACCGGGACGGGAAAAACTGTTTTTT	CASSVEGTPGREKLFF
TRBV6-1	NA	NA	TRBJ1-1	TGTGCCAGCAGTGCCCTGGCCTCGAACACTGAAGCTTTCTTT	CASSALASNTEAFF
TRBV5-1	NA	once	TRBJ1-3	TGCGCCAGCAGCTTGAGTTCTCTCTCCGGAAACACCATATATTTT	CASSLSSLSGNTIYF
TRBV7-3	TRBD2	NA	TRBJ2-5	TGTGCCAGCAGCTTAAGCCCACGTTTGGCTAGCGGACAAGAGACCCAGTACTTC	CASSLSPRLASGQETQYF
TRBV2	NA	NA	TRBJ1-4	TGTGCCAGCAGTGAATTGATGGAGAATGAAAAACTGTTTTTT	CASSELMENEKLFF
TRBV27	NA	NA	TRBJ1-2	TGTGCCAGCAGGGGATCACTTGGGGGCGACGGCTACACCTTC	CASRGSLGGDGYTF
TRBV18	NA	NA	TRBJ2-2	TGTGCCAGCTCACCCGGTACGAGGTACAGGGACCTCGGGGAGCTGTTTTTT	CASSPGTRYRDLGELFF
TRBV15	NA	few	TRBJ1-1	TGTGCCACCAGCAGACAGCGGATTGCGGCTGAAGCTTTCTTT	CATSRQRIAAEAFF
TRBV18	NA	once	TRBJ2-4	TGTGCCAGCTCACCCAGGGAAGCCAAAAACATTCAGTACTTC	CASSPREAKNIQYF